This T cell receptor beta chain derives from a study of T cell repertoires in cytomegalovirus infection. Study-wide context: CMV epitopes that were recently identified and HLA-C-restricted were used alongside well-studied HLA-B-restricted ones. Indications came from public TCR beta signatures; they pointed to CMV infection and to a matching HLA type. The study's findings and limits: It was HLA-C-restricted CMV-specific TCR beta clonotypes that dominated the response ex vivo.

On this clonotype: Its specificity is not known.

Trimming cost V 1 base and J 0 bases, with 7 bases left between them. Germline loops: CDR1 SGHVS, CDR2 FNYEAQ. The CDR3 has 15 amino acids. TCRdb recomputed calls from the reads with MiXCR, one row per CDR3 protein. The table shows 700,000 to 850,000 distinct CDR3 sequences, with 30% to 35% occurring only once. Here the sequenced sample was cultured CD8+ T cells from PBMCs, taken from culture after CMV antigen stimulation. The sequence derives from a human donor in good health (CMV status not recorded). Some clones in this sample may be carry-over from other donors' samples. This rearrangement joins TRBV7-6 to TRBJ1-5; D is uncertain. For the CDR3, the DNA is TGTGCCAGCAGCTTAGGGGATGATAGCAATCAGCCCCAGCATTTT. Its protein is CASSLGDDSNQPQHF.